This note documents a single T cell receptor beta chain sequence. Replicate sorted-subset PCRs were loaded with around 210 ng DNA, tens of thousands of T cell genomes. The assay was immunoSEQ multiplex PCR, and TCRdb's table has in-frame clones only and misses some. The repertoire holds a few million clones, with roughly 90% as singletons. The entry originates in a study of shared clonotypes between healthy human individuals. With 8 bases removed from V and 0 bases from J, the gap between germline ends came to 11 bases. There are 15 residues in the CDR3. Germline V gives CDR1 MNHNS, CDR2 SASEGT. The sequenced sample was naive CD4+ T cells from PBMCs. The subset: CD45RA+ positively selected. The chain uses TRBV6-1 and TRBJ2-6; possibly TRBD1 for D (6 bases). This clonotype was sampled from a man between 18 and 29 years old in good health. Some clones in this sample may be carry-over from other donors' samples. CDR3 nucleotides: TGTGCCAGCGCGACAGGTACCTCTGGGGCCAACGTCCTGACTTTC. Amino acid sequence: CASATGTSGANVLTF.